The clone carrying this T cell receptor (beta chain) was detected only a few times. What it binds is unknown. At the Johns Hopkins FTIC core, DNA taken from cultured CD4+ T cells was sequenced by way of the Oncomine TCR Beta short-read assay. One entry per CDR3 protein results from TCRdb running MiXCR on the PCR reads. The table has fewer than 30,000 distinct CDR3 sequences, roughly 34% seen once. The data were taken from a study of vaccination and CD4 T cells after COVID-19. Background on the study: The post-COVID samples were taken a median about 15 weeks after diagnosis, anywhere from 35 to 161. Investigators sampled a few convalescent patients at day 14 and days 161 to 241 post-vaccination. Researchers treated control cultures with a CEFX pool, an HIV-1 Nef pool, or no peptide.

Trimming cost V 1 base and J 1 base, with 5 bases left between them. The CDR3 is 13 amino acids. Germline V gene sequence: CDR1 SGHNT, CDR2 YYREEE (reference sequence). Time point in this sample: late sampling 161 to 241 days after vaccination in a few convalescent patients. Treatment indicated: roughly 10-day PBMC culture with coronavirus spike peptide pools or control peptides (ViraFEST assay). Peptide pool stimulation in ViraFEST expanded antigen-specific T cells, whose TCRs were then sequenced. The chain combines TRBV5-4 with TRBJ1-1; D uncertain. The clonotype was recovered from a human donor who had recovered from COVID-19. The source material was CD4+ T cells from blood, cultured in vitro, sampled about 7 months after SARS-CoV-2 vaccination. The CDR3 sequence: CASSLRQNTEAFF. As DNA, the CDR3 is TGTGCCAGCAGCTTGAGACAGAACACTGAAGCTTTCTTT.